This TCR beta chain was captured by sequencing in a study of CD8+ T cells in alopecia areata. Study results and caveats: Scalp sample sequencing also detects resident alphabeta T cells of normal skin.

In regard to this clone: The antigen is undetermined.

Stated treatment: oral pan-JAK inhibitor, 5-10 mg twice daily. The CDR3 totals 14 residues. CDR1 MGHRA and CDR2 YSYEKL come from the germline V gene. V dropped 3 bases and J dropped 6 bases, with 12 bases sitting between them. Following extraction, RNA underwent reverse transcription to cDNA, which served as the sequencing template. TCRdb's copy holds only in-frame clones and misses some; the assay was immunoSEQ multiplex PCR. The sample consists of roughly 230,000 clones, approximately 47% of them appearing once. This TCR was sampled from a human donor with alopecia areata. This material consisted of CD4+ T cells sorted from blood, taken at approximately week 37, from a patient treated with tofacitinib. The V and J genes are TRBV4-1 and TRBJ1-5; D is undetermined. CDR3 DNA sequence: TGCGCCAGCAGCCAGGACGGACCGGGTCAGCCCCAGCATTTT. Amino acids: CASSQDGPGQPQHF.